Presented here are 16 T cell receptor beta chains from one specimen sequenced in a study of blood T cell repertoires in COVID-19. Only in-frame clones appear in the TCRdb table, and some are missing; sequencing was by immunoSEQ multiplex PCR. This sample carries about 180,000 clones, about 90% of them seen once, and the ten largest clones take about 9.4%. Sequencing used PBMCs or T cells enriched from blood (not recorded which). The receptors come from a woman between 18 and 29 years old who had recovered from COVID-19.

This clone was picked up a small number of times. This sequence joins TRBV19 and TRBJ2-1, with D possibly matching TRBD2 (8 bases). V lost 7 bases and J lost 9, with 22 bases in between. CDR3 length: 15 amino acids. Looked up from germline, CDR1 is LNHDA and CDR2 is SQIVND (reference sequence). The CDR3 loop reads CASKITGGPGGEQFF. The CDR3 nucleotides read TGTGCCAGTAAGATCACGGGAGGGCCAGGGGGTGAGCAGTTCTTC.

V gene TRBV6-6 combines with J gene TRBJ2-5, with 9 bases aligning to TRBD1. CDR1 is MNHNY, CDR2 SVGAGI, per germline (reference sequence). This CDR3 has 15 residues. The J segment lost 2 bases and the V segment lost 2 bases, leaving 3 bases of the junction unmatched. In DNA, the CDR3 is TGTGCCAGCAGTTACCCTGGACAGGGGCAAGAGACCCAGTACTTC. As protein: CASSYPGQGQETQYF.

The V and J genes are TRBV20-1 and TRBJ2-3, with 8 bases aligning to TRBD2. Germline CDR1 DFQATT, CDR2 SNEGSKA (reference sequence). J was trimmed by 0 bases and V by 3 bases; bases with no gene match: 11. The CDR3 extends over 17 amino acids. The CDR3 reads CSASFSFSGASTDTQYF. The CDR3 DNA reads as TGCAGTGCTAGTTTTTCATTTAGCGGGGCTAGCACAGATACGCAGTATTTT.

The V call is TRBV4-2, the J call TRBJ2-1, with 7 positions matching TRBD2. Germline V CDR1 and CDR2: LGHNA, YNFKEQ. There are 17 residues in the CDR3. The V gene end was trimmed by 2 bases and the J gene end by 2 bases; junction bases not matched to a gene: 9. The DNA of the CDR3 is TGTGCCAGCAGCCAAAAGGGGAGGGAGGGGACCTACAATGAGCAGTTCTTC. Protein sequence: CASSQKGREGTYNEQFF.

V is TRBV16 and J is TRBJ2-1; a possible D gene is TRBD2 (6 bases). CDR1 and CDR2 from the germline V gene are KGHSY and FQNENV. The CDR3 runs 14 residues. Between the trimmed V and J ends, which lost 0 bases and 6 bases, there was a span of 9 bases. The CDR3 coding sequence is TGTGCCAGCAGCCAATCTAGCGGAGCCAATGAGCAGTTCTTC. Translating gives CASSQSSGANEQFF.

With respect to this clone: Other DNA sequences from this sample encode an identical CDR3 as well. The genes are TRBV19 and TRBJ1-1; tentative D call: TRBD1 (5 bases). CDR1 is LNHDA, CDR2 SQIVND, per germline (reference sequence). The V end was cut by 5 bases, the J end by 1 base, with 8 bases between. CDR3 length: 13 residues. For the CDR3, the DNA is TGTGCCAGTAGTCTGACAGAGAACACTGAAGCTTTCTTT. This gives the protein CASSLTENTEAFF.

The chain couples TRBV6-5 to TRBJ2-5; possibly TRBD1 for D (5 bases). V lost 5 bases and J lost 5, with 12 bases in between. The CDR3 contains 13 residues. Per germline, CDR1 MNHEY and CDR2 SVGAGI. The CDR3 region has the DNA TGTGCCAGCAGTACCAGGGATCTGGAGACCCAGTACTTC. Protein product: CASSTRDLETQYF.

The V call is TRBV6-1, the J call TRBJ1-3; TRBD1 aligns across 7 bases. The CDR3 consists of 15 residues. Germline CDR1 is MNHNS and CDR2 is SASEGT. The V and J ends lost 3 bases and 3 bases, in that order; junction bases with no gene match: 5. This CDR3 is CASSDNRGSGNTIYF. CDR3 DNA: TGTGCCAGCAGTGACAACAGGGGAAGTGGAAACACCATATATTTT.

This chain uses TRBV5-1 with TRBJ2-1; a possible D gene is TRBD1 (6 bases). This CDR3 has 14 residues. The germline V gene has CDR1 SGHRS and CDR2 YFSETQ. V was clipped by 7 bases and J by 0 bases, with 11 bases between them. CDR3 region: CASRDTSSYNEQFF. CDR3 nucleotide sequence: TGCGCCAGCCGGGACACAAGCTCCTACAATGAGCAGTTCTTC.

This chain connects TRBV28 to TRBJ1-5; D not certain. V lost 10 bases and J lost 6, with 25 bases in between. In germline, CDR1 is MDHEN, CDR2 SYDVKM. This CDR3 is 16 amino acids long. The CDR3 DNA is TGTGCCACCTATTCGGGGAGGACCGCCCTCAGTCAGCCCCAGCATTTT. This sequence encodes CATYSGRTALSQPQHF.

The CDR3: CSVEGSWGYEQFF. The CDR3 DNA sequence: TGCAGCGTTGAGGGGTCTTGGGGCTATGAGCAGTTCTTC. The rearrangement uses TRBV29-1 and TRBJ2-1, with D possibly TRBD1 on 5 matching bases. The V gene's germline CDR1 is SQVTM and CDR2 ANQGSEA. The CDR3 has 13 residues. V was trimmed by 3 bases and J by 8 bases, leaving 14 bases between them.

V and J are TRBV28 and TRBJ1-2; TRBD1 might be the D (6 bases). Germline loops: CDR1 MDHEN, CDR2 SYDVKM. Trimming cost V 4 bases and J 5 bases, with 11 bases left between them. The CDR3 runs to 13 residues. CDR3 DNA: TGTGCCAGCAGTTCCATCAGGGGTTATGGCTACACCTTC. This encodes CASSSIRGYGYTF.

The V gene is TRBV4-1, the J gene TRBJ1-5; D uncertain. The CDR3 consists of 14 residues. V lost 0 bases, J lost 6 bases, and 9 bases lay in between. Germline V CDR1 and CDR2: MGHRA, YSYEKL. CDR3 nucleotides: TGCGCCAGCAGCCAAGATAGTCTCGGTCAGCCCCAGCATTTT. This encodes CASSQDSLGQPQHF.

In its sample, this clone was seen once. CDR3 DNA: TGTGCCAGCAGCGAGGGGGCCGGCGAGCAGTACTTC. Its translation: CASSEGAGEQYF. V usage is TRBV7-9 and J usage is TRBJ2-7; TRBD1 aligns across 7 bases. CDR3 length: 12 amino acids. After removal of 5 bases from V and 6 bases from J, the junction contained 4 bases not matched to a gene. Germline V gene data show CDR1 as SEHNR and CDR2 as FQNEAQ (reference sequence). Full variable domain (missing parts from reference TRBV7-9 and TRBJ2-7): DTGVSQNPRHKITKRGQNVTFRCDPISEHNRLYWYRQTLGQGPEFLTYFQNEAQLEKSRLLSDRFSAERPKGSFSTLEIQRTEQGDSAMYLCASSEGAGEQYFGPGTRLTVT.

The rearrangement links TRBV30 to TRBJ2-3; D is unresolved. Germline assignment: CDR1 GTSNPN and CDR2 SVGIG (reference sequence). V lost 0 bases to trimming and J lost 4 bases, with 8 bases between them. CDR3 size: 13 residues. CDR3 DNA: TGTGCCTGGAGTGTATATAGTTCAGATACGCAGTATTTT. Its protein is CAWSVYSSDTQYF.

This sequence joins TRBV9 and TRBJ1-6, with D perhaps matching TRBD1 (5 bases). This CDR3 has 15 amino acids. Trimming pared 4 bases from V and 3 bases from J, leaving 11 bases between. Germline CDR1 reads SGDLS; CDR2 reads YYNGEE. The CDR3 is CASSFPGFYNSPLHF. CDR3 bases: TGTGCCAGCAGCTTCCCAGGGTTCTATAATTCACCCCTCCACTTT.